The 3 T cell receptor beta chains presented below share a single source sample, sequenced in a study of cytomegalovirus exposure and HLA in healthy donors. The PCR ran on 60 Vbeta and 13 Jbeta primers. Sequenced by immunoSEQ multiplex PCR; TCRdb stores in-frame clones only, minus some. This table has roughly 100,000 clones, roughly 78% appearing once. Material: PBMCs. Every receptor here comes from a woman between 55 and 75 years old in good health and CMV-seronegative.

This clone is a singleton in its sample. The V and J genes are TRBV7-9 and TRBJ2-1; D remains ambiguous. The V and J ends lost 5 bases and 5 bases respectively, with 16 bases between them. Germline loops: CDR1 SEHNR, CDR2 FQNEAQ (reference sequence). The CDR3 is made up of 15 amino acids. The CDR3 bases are TGTGCCAGCAGCCTCGGTATCAGGTCCAACAATGAGCAGTTCTTC. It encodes CASSLGIRSNNEQFF.

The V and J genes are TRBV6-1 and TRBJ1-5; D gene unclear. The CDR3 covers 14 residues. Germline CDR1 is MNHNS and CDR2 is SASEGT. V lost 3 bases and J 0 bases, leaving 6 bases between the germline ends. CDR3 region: CASSERYSNQPQHF. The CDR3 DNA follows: TGTGCCAGCAGTGAGCGATATAGCAATCAGCCCCAGCATTTT.

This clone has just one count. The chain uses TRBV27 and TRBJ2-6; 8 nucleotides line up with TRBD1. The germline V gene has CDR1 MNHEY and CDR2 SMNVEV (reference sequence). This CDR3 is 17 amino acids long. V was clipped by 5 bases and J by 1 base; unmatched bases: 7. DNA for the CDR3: TGTGCCAGCAGTCAGGGGACAGGCCAGTCTGGGGCCAACGTCCTGACTTTC. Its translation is CASSQGTGQSGANVLTF.